Listed here is a single T cell receptor beta chain. Its antigen is not known. Sorting based on CD45RO/CCR7/CD25/CD127/CD95/CD27 separated CD4+ naive, central memory, regulatory and stem cell-like memory cells. These data are taken from a study of beta chain features in type 1 diabetes. TCRB transcripts that were expressed got sequenced, as all of the isolated RNA had been reverse transcribed. Sequencing used immunoSEQ multiplex PCR; TCRdb keeps in-frame clones, though not all of them. Of 850,000 to 900,000 clones listed, 17% are singletons. The study's findings and limits: At VDJ recombination sites, type 1 diabetes patients had fewer insertions and more deleted nucleotides.

The clonotype comes from a woman between 18 and 29 years old in good health. Sequenced input: naive CD4+ T cells from blood.

The CDR3 nucleotides read TGTGCCAGCTCACCAGGTATCGGGACATCCTATCAGCCCCAGCATTTT. Its translation: CASSPGIGTSYQPQHF. The rearrangement joins TRBV18 to TRBJ1-5; possible D gene TRBD1, 6 bases. The germline V and J ends were trimmed by 2 bases and 5 bases, with 16 bases remaining between them. The CDR3 consists of 16 residues. Germline CDR1 is KGHSH and CDR2 is LQKENI.